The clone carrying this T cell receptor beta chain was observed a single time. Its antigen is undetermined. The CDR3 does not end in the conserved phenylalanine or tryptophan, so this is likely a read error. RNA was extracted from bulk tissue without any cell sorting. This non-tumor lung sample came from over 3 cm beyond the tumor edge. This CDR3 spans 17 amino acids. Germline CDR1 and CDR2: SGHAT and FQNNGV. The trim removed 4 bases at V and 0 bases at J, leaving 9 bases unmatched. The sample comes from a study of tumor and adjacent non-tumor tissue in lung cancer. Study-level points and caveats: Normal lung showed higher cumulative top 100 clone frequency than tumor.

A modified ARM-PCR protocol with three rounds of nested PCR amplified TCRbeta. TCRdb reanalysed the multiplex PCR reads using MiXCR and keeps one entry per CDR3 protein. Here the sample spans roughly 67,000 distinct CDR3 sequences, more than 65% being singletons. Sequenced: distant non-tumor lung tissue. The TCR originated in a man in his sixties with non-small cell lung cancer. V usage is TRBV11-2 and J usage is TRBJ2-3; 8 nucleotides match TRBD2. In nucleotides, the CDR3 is TGTGCCAGCAGCTCAACCTCGGGACTAGGGAGCACAGATACGCAGTATTTA. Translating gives CASSSTSGLGSTDTQYL.